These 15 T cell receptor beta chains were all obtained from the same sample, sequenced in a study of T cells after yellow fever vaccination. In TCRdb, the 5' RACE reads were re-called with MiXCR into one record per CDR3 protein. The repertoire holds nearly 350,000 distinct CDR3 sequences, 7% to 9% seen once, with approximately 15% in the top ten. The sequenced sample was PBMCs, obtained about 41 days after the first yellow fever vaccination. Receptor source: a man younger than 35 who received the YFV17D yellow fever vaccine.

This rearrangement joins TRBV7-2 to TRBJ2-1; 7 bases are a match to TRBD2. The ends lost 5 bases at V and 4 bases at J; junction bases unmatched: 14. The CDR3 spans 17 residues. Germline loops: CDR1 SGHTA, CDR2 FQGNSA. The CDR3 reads CASSPGRQSGAYNEQFF. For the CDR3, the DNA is TGTGCCAGCAGCCCCGGGCGTCAAAGCGGGGCGTACAATGAGCAGTTCTTC.

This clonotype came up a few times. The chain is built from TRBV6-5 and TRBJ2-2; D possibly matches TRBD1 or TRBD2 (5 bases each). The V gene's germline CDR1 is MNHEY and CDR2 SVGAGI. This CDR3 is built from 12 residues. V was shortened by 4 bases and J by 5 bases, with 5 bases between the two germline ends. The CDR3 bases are TGTGCCAGCAGTTGGGGGACCGGGGAGCTGTTTTTT. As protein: CASSWGTGELFF.

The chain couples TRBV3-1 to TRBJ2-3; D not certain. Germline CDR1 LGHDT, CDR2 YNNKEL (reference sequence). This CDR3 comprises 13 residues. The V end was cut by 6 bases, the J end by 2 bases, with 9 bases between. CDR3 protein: CASSNKYTDTQYF. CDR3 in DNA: TGTGCCAGCAGTAACAAATACACAGATACGCAGTATTTT.

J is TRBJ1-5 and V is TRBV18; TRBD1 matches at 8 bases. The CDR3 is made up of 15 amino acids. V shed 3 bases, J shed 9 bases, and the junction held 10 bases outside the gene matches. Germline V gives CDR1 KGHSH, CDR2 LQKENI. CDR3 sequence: CASSPDRGVSRPQHF. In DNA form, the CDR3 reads TGTGCCAGCTCACCCGACAGGGGAGTTAGTCGGCCCCAGCATTTT. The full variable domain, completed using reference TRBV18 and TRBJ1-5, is NAGVMQNPRHLVRRRGQEARLRCSPMKGHSHVYWYRQLPEEGLKFMVYLQKENIIDESGMPKERFSAEFPKEGPSILRIQQVVRGDSAAYFCASSPDRGVSRPQHFGDGTRLSIL.

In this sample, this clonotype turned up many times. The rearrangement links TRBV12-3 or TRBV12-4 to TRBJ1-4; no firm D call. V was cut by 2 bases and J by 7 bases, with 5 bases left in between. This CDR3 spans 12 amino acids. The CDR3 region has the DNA TGTGCCAGCAGTTTACGGGGTGAAAAACTGTTTTTT. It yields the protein CASSLRGEKLFF.

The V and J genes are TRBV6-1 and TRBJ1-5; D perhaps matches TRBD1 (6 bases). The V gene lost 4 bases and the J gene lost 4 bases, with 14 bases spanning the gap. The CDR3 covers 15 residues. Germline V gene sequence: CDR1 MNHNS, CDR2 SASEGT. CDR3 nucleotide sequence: TGTGCCAGCAGTGCCGGGACACCAGAGAATCAGCCCCAGCATTTT. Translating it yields CASSAGTPENQPQHF.

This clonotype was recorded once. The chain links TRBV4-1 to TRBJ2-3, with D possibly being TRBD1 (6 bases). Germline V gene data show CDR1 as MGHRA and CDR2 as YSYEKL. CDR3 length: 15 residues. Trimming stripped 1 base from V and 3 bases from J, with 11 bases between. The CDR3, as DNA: TGCGCCAGCAGCCAAGGGGACATATGGACAGATACGCAGTATTTT. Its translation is CASSQGDIWTDTQYF.

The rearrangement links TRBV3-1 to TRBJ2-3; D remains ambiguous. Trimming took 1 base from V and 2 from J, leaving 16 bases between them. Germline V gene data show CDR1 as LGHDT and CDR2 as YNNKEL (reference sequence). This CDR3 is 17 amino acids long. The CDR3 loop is CASSQGRAGRVTDTQYF. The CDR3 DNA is TGTGCCAGCAGCCAAGGGCGAGCAGGAAGAGTCACAGATACGCAGTATTTT.

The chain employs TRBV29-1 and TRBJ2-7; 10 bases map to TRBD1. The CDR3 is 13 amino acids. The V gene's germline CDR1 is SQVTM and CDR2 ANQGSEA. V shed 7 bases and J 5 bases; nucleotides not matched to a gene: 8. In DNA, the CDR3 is TGCAGCGGCACAGCCGGGACAGGGGACGAGCAGTACTTC. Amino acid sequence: CSGTAGTGDEQYF.

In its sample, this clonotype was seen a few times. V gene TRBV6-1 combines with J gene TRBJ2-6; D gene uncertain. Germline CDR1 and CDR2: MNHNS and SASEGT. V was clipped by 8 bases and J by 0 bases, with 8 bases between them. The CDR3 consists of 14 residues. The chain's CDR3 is CASLGSSGANVLTF. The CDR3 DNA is TGTGCCAGCTTGGGTAGCTCTGGGGCCAACGTCCTGACTTTC.

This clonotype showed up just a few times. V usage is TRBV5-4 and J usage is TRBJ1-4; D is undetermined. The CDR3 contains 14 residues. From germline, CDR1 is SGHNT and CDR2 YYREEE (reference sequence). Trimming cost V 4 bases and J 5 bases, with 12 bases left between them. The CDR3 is CASSRDAKNEKLFF. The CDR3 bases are TGTGCCAGCAGCCGGGATGCAAAGAATGAAAAACTGTTTTTT. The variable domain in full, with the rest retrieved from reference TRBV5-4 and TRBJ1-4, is ETGVTQSPTHLIKTRGQQVTLRCSSQSGHNTVSWYQQALGQGPQFIFQYYREEENGRGNFPPRFSGLQFPNYSSELNVNALELDDSALYLCASSRDAKNEKLFFGSGTQLSVL.

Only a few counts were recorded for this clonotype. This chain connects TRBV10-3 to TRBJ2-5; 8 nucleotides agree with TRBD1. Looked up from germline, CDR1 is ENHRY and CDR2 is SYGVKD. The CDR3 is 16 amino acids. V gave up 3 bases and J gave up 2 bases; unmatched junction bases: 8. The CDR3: CAISENQGAGQETQYF. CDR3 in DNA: TGTGCCATCAGTGAAAACCAGGGGGCGGGACAAGAGACCCAGTACTTC.

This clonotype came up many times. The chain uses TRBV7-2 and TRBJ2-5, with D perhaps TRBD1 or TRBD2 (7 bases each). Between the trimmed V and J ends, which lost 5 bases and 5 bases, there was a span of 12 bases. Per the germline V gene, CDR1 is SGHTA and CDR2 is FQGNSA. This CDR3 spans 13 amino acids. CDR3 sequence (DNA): TGTGCCAGCAGCCAGCAGGGGGGGGAGACCCAGTACTTC. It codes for CASSQQGGETQYF.

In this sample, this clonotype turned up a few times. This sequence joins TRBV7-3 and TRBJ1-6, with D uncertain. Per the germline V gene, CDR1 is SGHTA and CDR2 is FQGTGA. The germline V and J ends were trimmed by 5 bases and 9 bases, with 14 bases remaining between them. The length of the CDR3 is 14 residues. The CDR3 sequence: CASSLGGLTSPLHF. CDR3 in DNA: TGTGCCAGCAGCCTAGGTGGTCTTACTTCACCCCTCCACTTT.

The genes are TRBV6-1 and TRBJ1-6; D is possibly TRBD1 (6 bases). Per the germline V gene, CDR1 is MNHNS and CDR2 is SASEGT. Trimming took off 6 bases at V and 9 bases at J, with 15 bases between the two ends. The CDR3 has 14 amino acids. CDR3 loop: CASSRRGAGSPLHF. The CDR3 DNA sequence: TGTGCCAGCAGCAGACGGGGGGCCGGTTCACCCCTCCACTTT.